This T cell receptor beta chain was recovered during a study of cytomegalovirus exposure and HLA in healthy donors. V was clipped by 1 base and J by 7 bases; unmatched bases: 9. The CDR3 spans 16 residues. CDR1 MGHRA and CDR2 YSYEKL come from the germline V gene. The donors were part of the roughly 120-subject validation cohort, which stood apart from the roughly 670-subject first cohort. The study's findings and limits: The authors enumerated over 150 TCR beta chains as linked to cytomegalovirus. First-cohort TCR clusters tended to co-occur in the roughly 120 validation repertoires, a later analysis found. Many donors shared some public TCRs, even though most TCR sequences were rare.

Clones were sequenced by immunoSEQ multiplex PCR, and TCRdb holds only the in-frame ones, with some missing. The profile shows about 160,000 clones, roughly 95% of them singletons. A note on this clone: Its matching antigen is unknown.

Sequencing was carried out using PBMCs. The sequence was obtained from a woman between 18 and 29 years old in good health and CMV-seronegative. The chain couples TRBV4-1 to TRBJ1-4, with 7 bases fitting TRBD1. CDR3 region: CASSQATGDVTEKLFF. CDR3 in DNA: TGCGCCAGCAGCCAAGCAACAGGGGATGTTACTGAAAAACTGTTTTTT.